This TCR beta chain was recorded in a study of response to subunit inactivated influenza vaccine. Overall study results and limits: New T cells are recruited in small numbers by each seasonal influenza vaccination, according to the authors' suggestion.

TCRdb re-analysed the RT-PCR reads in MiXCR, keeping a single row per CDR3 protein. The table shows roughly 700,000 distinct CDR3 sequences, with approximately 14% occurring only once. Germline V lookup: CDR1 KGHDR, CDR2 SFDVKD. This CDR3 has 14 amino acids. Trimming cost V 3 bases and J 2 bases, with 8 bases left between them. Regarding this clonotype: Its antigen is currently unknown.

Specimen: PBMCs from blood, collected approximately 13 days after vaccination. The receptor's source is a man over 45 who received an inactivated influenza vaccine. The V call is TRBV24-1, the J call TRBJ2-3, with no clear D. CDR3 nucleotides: TGTGCCACCAGTGATCCTCGAGTCACAGATACGCAGTATTTT. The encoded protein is CATSDPRVTDTQYF.